This TCR beta chain derives from a study of T-cell reconstitution after alpha-beta-depleted transplantation in children. Trimming took off 4 bases at V and 3 bases at J, with 9 bases between the two ends. Germline V gene data show CDR1 as MNHNS and CDR2 as SASEGT. The CDR3 totals 13 residues. Library preparation (for TCRbeta) was performed with unique molecular identifiers. TCRdb passed the PCR reads through MiXCR, listing each CDR3 protein once. The table includes hundreds of thousands of distinct CDR3 sequences, over 10% detected once. Study conclusions and caveats: From surviving recipient T cells and thymic progenitors came the high day-60 TCRbeta diversity observed in some patients. There were reportedly several hundred expanded graft clones from which alpha-beta T cells came about two months after transplant.

There are a few counts of this clonotype. Its antigen remains unidentified. The sample here was PBMCs, mostly from graft donor cells, taken 360 days after TCRalphabeta/CD19-depleted stem cell transplant. This receptor was obtained from a male patient younger than 18 who had a stem cell transplant for acute myeloid leukemia, so the T cells may come from the graft donor. This chain uses TRBV6-1 with TRBJ2-5; D perhaps matches TRBD1 (5 bases). As DNA, the CDR3 is TGTGCCAGCAGTGGGACAAGAAAAGAGACCCAGTACTTC. This encodes CASSGTRKETQYF.